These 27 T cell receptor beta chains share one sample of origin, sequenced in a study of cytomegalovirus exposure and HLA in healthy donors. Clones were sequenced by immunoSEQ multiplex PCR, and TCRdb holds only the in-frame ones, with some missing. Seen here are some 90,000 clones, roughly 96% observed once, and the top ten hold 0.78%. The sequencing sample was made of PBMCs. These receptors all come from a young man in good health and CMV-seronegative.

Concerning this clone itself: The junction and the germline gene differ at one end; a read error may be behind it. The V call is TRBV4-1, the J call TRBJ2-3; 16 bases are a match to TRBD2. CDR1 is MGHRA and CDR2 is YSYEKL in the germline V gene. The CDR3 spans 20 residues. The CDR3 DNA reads TGCGCCAGCAGACAAGGGGGACTAGCGGGAGGGCCCTCCCACACAGATACGCAGTATTTT. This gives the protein CASRQGGLAGGPSHTDTQYF.

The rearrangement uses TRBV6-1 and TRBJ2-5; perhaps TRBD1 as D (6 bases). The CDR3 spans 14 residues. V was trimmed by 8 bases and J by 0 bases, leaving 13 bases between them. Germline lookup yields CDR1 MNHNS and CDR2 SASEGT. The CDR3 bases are TGTGCCAGCGCAACTCGGACAGACCAAGAGACCCAGTACTTC. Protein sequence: CASATRTDQETQYF.

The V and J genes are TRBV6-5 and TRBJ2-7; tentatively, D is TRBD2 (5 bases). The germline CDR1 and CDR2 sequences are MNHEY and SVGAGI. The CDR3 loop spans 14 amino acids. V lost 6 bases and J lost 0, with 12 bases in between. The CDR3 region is CASSMDGNSYEQYF. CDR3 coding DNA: TGTGCCAGCAGCATGGACGGGAACTCCTACGAGCAGTACTTC.

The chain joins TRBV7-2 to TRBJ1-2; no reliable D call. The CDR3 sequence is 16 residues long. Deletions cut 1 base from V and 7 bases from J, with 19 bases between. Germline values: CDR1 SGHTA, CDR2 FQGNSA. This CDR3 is CASSLVRAAGGIGYTF. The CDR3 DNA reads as TGTGCCAGCAGCTTAGTTCGGGCGGCCGGAGGGATTGGCTACACCTTC.

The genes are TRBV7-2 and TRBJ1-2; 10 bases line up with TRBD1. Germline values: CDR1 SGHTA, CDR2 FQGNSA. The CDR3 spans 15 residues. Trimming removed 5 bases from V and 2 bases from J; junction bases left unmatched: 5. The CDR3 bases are TGTGCCAGCAGCGTAGGACAGGGGGGAAACTATGGCTACACCTTC. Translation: CASSVGQGGNYGYTF.

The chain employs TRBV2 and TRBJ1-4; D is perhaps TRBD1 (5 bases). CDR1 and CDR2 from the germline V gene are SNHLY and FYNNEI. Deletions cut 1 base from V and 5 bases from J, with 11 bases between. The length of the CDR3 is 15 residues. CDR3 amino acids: CASSEGTGKNEKLFF. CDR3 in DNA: TGTGCCAGCAGTGAAGGCACAGGAAAGAATGAAAAACTGTTTTTT.

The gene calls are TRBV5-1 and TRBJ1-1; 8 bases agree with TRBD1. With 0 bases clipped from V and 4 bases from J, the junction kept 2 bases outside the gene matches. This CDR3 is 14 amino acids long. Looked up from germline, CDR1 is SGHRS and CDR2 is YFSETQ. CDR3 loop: CASSLETGGTEAFF. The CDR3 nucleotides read TGCGCCAGCAGCTTGGAAACAGGGGGCACTGAAGCTTTCTTT.

The CDR3 protein is CASSRRLAGEQFF. DNA for the CDR3: TGTGCCAGCAGTAGAAGACTAGCTGGTGAGCAGTTCTTC. The J gene is TRBJ2-1, the V gene TRBV28, with 7 bases aligning to TRBD2. Trimming cost V 5 bases and J 9 bases; bases outside gene matches: 7. CDR1 and CDR2 (germline): MDHEN, SYDVKM. This CDR3 spans 13 amino acids.

Written as DNA, the CDR3 is TGTGCCAGCATCCCAAGACAGGGCGGCTCCTACAATGAGCAGTTCTTC. Translation gives CASIPRQGGSYNEQFF. The V and J genes are TRBV6-6 and TRBJ2-1, with 7 nucleotides matching TRBD1. Looked up from germline, CDR1 is MNHNY and CDR2 is SVGAGI (reference sequence). Trimming removed 7 bases from V and 0 bases from J; junction bases left unmatched: 9. The CDR3 spans 16 residues.

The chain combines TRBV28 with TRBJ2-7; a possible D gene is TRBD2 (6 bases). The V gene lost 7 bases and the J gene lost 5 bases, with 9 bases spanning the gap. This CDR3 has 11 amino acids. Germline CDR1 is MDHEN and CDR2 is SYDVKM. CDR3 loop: CASTIADEQYF. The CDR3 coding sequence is TGTGCCAGCACAATAGCGGACGAGCAGTACTTC.

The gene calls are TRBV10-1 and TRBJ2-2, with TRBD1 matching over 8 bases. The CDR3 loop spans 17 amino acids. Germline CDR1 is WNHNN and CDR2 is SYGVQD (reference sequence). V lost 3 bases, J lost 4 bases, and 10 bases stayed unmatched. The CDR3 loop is CASSERGQGAVTGELFF. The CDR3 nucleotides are TGCGCCAGCAGTGAACGTGGTCAGGGGGCCGTCACCGGGGAGCTGTTTTTT.

The CDR3 coding sequence is TGCAGCGTTGCAGTGCGGGAGGGCTACGAGCAGTACGTC. Its protein product is CSVAVREGYEQYV. The chain couples TRBV29-1 to TRBJ2-7; 9 bases line up with TRBD2. Trimming removed 4 bases from V and 3 bases from J; junction bases left unmatched: 4. CDR1 is SQVTM, CDR2 ANQGSEA, per germline. The CDR3 has 13 residues.

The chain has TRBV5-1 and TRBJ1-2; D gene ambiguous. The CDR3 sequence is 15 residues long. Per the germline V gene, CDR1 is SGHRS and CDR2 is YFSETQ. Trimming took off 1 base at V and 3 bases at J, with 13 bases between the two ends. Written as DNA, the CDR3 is TGCGCCAGCAGCTTGTTGCCCGGCCGGGACTATGGCTACACCTTC. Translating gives CASSLLPGRDYGYTF.

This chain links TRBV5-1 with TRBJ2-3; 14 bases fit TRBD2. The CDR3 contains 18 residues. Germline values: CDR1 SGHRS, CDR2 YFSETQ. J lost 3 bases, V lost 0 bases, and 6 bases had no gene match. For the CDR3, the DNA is TGCGCCAGCAGCTTGGAGGGACTAGCGGGAGTTGGGACAGATACGCAGTATTTT. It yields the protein CASSLEGLAGVGTDTQYF.

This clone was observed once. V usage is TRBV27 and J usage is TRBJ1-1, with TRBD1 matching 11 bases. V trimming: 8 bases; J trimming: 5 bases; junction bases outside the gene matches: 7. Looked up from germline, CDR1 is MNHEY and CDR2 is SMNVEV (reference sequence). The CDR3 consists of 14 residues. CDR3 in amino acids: CASGQGARGTEAFF. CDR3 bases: TGTGCCAGCGGACAGGGGGCGAGGGGGACTGAAGCTTTCTTT.

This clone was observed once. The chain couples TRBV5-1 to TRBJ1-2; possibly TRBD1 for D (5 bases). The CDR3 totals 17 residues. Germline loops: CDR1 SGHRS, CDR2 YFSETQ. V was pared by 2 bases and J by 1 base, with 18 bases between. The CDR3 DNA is TGCGCCAGCAGCTTTTCGCCCCCCGGGGGGTTTAACTATGGCTACACCTTC. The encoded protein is CASSFSPPGGFNYGYTF.

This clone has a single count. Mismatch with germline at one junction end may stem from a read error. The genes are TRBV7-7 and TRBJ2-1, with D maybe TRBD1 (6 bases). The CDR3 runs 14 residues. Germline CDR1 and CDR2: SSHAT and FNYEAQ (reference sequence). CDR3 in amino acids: CASSRGQPYNEQFF. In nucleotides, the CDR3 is TGTGCTAGCAGCCGAGGACAGCCTTACAATGAGCAGTTCTTC.

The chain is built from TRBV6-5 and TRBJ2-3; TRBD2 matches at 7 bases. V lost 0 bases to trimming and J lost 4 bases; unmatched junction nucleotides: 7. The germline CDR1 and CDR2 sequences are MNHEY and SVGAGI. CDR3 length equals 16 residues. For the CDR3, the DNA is TGTGCCAGCAGTTACTCTCTGAGGGAGGGGTCAGATACGCAGTATTTT. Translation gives CASSYSLREGSDTQYF.

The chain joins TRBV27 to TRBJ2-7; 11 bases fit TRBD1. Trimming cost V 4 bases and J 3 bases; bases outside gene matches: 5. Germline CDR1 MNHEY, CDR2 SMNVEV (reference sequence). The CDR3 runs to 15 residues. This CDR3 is CASSSGTGGIYEQYF. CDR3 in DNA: TGTGCCAGCAGTTCCGGGACAGGGGGGATCTACGAGCAGTACTTC.

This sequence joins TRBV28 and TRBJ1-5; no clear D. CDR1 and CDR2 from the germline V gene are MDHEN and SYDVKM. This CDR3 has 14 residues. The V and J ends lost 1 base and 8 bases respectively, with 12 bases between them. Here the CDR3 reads CASSLSRGPEPQHF. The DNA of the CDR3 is TGTGCCAGCAGTTTATCCCGCGGTCCCGAGCCCCAGCATTTT.

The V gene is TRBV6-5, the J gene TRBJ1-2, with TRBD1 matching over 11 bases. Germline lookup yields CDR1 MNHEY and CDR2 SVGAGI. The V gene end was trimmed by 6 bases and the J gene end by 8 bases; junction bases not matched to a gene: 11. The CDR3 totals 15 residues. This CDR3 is CASSEDRGPPLGYTF. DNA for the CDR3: TGTGCCAGCAGCGAGGACAGGGGGCCCCCGTTGGGCTACACCTTC.

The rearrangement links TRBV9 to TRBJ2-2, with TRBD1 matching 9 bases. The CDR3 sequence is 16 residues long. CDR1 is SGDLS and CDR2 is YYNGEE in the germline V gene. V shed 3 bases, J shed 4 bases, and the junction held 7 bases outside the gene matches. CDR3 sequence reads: CASSAAGTGSTGELFF. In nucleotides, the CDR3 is TGTGCCAGCAGCGCTGCGGGGACAGGGAGCACCGGGGAGCTGTTTTTT.

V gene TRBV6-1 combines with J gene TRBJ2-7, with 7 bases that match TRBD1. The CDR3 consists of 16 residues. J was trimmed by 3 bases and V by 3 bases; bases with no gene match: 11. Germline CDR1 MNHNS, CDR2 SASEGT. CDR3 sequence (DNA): TGTGCCAGCAGTGACGGACAGGCCGGCCATGTCTACGAGCAGTACTTC. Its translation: CASSDGQAGHVYEQYF.

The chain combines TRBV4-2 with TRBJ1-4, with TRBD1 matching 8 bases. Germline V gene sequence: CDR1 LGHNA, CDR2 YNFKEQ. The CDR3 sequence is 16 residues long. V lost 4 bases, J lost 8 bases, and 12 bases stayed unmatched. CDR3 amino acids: CASSPPSGTGNEKLFF. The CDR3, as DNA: TGTGCCAGCAGCCCCCCCTCAGGGACAGGAAACGAAAAACTGTTTTTT.

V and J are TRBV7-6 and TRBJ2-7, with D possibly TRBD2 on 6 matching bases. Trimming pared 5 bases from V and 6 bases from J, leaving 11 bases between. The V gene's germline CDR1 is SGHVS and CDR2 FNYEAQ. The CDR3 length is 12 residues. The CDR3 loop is CASSPGGAEQYF. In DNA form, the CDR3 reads TGTGCCAGCAGCCCCGGGGGTGCCGAGCAGTACTTC.

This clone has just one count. Written as DNA, the CDR3 is TGTGCCAGCAGTCCGGGGGGCCAAGAGACCCAGTACTTC. Translated, it gives CASSPGGQETQYF. The J gene is TRBJ2-5, the V gene TRBV28; TRBD2 agrees at 7 bases. Trimming at V came to 5 bases and at J to 1 base, leaving 1 base not matched to a gene. CDR3 length equals 13 residues. CDR1 and CDR2 (germline): MDHEN, SYDVKM.

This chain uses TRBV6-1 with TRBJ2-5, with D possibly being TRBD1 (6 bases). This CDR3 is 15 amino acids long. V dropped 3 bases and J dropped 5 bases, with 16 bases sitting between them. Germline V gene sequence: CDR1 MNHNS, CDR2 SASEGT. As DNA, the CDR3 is TGTGCCAGCAGTGATGCGGACAGACTGGGGGAGACCCAGTACTTC. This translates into CASSDADRLGETQYF.